This T cell receptor (beta chain) was sequenced during a study of control samples from healthy donors and cancer patients. J gave up 1 base and V 4 bases, and 10 bases lay outside the gene matches. The CDR3 consists of 18 residues. The V gene's germline CDR1 is SGHTA and CDR2 FQGNSA. Profiled with immunoSEQ multiplex PCR; TCRdb holds only in-frame clones, not every one. The sample has roughly 150,000 clones; 80% to 95% are singletons. The sequencing input was blood. This rearrangement joins TRBV7-2 to TRBJ2-7; 13 bases are shared with TRBD2. The sequence came from a woman in her 30s in good health. DNA of the CDR3: TGTGCCAGCAGCTCCATCCCGGGACTAGCGGGATTTTCCTACGAGCAGTACTTC. It yields the protein CASSSIPGLAGFSYEQYF.